These 17 T cell receptor beta chains were sequenced from one sample in a study of glioma-infiltrating T cells. Using RNA template, CDR3s of TCR alpha and beta were amplified with iRepertoire arm-PCR. TCRdb independently ran MiXCR on the multiplex PCR reads; one entry per CDR3 protein. Of around 350,000 distinct CDR3 sequences listed, 35% to 45% were seen once; the top ten hold around 13%. The sample taken for sequencing was glioma tissue, nonneoplastic brain tissue, or PBMCs (not recorded which). These receptors were collected from a human donor with low-grade glioma or glioblastoma, undergoing nonglioma brain surgery, or in good health (not recorded which).

A few counts support this clonotype. This chain joins TRBV7-2 and TRBJ2-7; D might be TRBD1 (6 bases). V was pared by 2 bases and J by 5 bases, with 13 bases between. The CDR3 sequence is 14 residues long. CDR1 and CDR2 from the germline V gene are SGHTA and FQGNSA. CDR3 in DNA: TGTGCCAGCAGCTTACTCCGCAGGGGCCACGAGCAGTACTTC. Protein: CASSLLRRGHEQYF.

This clonotype was seen at least ten times. The rearrangement links TRBV10-3 to TRBJ1-1; D call uncertain. V was shortened by 3 bases and J by 4 bases, with 9 bases between the two germline ends. The CDR3 extends over 13 amino acids. Germline V gene sequence: CDR1 ENHRY, CDR2 SYGVKD. The CDR3 protein is CAISDRVPTEAFF. CDR3 nucleotides: TGTGCCATCAGTGATAGGGTGCCCACTGAAGCTTTCTTT.

The chain carries TRBV5-4 and TRBJ2-7; the D gene is possibly TRBD1 (5 bases). The CDR3 extends over 14 amino acids. Trimming shortened V by 3 bases and J by 0 bases, and 10 bases separated the two germline ends. Per the germline V gene, CDR1 is SGHNT and CDR2 is YYREEE (reference sequence). The CDR3 region is CASSSDQGSYEQYF. In DNA, the CDR3 is TGTGCCAGCAGCTCGGACCAGGGCTCCTACGAGCAGTACTTC.

Worth noting for this clonotype: This may be a read error, as it is one base from a much larger clone. The chain couples TRBV10-3 to TRBJ1-2; no definite D call. Germline loops: CDR1 ENHRY, CDR2 SYGVKD. CDR3 size: 14 residues. CDR3: CAISATSRGYGFTF. The CDR3 nucleotides read TGTGCCATCAGTGCAACTAGTCGCGGCTATGGCTTCACCTTC.

As to this clonotype: This clone may be a read error of a much larger clone one base away. This sequence joins TRBV27 and TRBJ1-5; 7 bases align to TRBD1. Germline V gene sequence: CDR1 MNHEY, CDR2 SMNVEV (reference sequence). The CDR3 is 14 amino acids. This chain's CDR3 is CASRKTGSNQAQHF. CDR3 in DNA: TGTGCCAGCAGGAAGACAGGGAGCAATCAGGCCCAGCATTTT.

The table lists this clonotype with a few counts. The chain is built from TRBV4-3 and TRBJ2-1; TRBD1 matches 9 bases. CDR3 length: 14 residues. With 2 bases clipped from V and 6 bases from J, the junction kept 2 bases outside the gene matches. Germline V gives CDR1 LGHNA, CDR2 YSLEER. The CDR3 here is CASSQTGQGNEQFF. In DNA, the CDR3 is TGCGCCAGCAGCCAAACGGGACAGGGCAATGAGCAGTTCTTC.

The chain uses TRBV27 and TRBJ2-2, with 9 nucleotides matching TRBD2. The CDR3 has 18 residues. J was trimmed by 4 bases and V by 1 base; bases with no gene match: 10. CDR1 and CDR2 from the germline V gene are MNHEY and SMNVEV (reference sequence). The CDR3 protein is CASSLWRAGGGGTGELFF. The CDR3 DNA reads TGTGCCAGCAGTTTATGGCGAGCGGGAGGAGGGGGCACCGGGGAGCTGTTTTTT.

This clonotype occurred many times. The chain recombines TRBV27 with TRBJ1-2, with TRBD1 matching over 8 bases. This CDR3 region has 14 residues. V was clipped by 2 bases and J by 4 bases; unmatched bases: 3. Germline V gene sequence: CDR1 MNHEY, CDR2 SMNVEV (reference sequence). The CDR3 nucleotides read TGTGCCAGCAGTTTAGGGACAGGCCTCTATGGCTACACCTTC. Residues: CASSLGTGLYGYTF.

Concerning this clonotype: A read error may explain this, as a much larger clone is one base away. V gene TRBV6-1 combines with J gene TRBJ1-5; D call uncertain. V lost 6 bases, J lost 3 bases, and 15 bases lay in between. Germline V gives CDR1 MNHNS, CDR2 SASEGT. This CDR3 region has 15 residues. CDR3: CASRPYRHSNQPQHF. In nucleotides, the CDR3 is TGTGCCAGCAGACCTTATAGGCACTCCAATCAGCCCCAGCATTTT.

The rearrangement links TRBV4-1 to TRBJ2-7, with D possibly TRBD2 on 5 matching bases. The CDR3 extends over 15 amino acids. V was shortened by 1 base and J by 2 bases, with 12 bases between the two germline ends. CDR1 is MGHRA and CDR2 is YSYEKL in the germline V gene. CDR3 amino acids: CASSQVQRGTYEQYF. CDR3 bases: TGCGCCAGCAGCCAAGTCCAACGGGGTACCTACGAGCAGTACTTC.

This sequence joins TRBV28 and TRBJ1-2, with D possibly matching TRBD1 (6 bases). V lost 3 bases and J 8 bases, leaving 16 bases between the germline ends. The germline gives CDR1 MDHEN, CDR2 SYDVKM. The CDR3 is made up of 14 amino acids. The chain's CDR3 is CASSFGGGHGGYTF. The DNA for the CDR3 is TGTGCCAGCAGTTTCGGGGGGGGCCATGGCGGCTACACCTTC.

There are many counts of this clonotype. The rearrangement links TRBV15 to TRBJ2-1; D gene unclear. Germline values: CDR1 LNHNV, CDR2 YYDKDF (reference sequence). V dropped 0 bases and J dropped 9 bases, with 27 bases sitting between them. This CDR3 is 19 amino acids long. The CDR3 loop is CATSRDHGRQLGLLLEQFF. The CDR3, as DNA: TGTGCCACCAGCAGAGATCATGGCCGCCAATTAGGATTACTCCTTGAGCAGTTCTTC.

This clonotype was observed a handful of times. V and J are TRBV5-6 and TRBJ1-6; TRBD1 agrees at 7 bases. The CDR3 covers 16 residues. The V segment lost 2 bases and the J segment 7 bases; nucleotides outside the gene matches: 9. Germline values: CDR1 SGHDT, CDR2 YYEEEE. CDR3 region: CASSFLGDRANSPLHF. The CDR3 nucleotides are TGTGCCAGCAGCTTTCTCGGAGACAGGGCGAATTCACCCCTCCACTTT.

This chain joins TRBV2 and TRBJ1-2; weak D call: TRBD1 (6 bases). CDR1 and CDR2 from the germline V gene are SNHLY and FYNNEI. The CDR3 is made up of 15 amino acids. Trimming stripped 3 bases from V and 3 bases from J, with 14 bases between. The CDR3: CASSDSTGPDYGYTF. CDR3 coding DNA: TGTGCCAGCAGTGACTCGACAGGCCCAGACTATGGCTACACCTTC.

A note on this clonotype: A much larger clonotype is one base distant, so this may be a read error. Here the CDR3 omits its conserved ending phenylalanine or tryptophan, so a read error is the likely source. V and J are TRBV2 and TRBJ2-1; D remains ambiguous. This CDR3 spans 11 amino acids. Trimming removed 4 bases from V and 7 bases from J, with 5 bases in between. Germline V gene lookup returns CDR1 SNHLY and CDR2 FYNNEI. CDR3 in amino acids: CASSAENEQFL. DNA for the CDR3: TGTGCCAGCAGTGCGGAGAATGAGCAGTTCCTC.

This chain uses TRBV7-8 with TRBJ2-1; D is possibly TRBD1 or TRBD2 (5 bases each). CDR1 and CDR2 (germline): SGHVS, FQNEAQ. The CDR3 covers 13 residues. V was clipped by 5 bases and J by 3 bases, with 8 bases between them. This CDR3 reads CASSRGNYNEQFF. DNA for the CDR3: TGTGCCAGCAGCCGGGGCAACTACAATGAGCAGTTCTTC.

This clonotype has just a few counts. This chain uses TRBV28 with TRBJ2-5; the D gene is possibly TRBD2 (5 bases). Germline loops: CDR1 MDHEN, CDR2 SYDVKM. Trimming removed 10 bases from V and 4 bases from J, with 16 bases in between. CDR3 size: 13 residues. CDR3 sequence: CATDEGVGETQYF. The CDR3 DNA reads as TGTGCCACCGACGAGGGTGTTGGAGAGACCCAGTACTTC.